The source of this TCR beta chain is a study of neurological immune-mediated disorders. About the research overall: The 35 or so multiple sclerosis patients comprised around 31 relapsing-remitting and 3 secondary progressive cases. Study-wide results and limits: According to phylogenetic grouping, one related-CDR3 cluster, a possible signature, contained the repertoires of 18 of 34 multiple sclerosis patients.

Each TCR transcript was tagged with a 10-nucleotide random UMI during 5'RACE. TCRdb called the 5' RACE reads again in MiXCR, with one record for every CDR3 protein. The table records around 50,000 distinct CDR3 sequences, roughly 3.5% of them present only once. The CDR3 totals 15 residues. CDR1 SGHVS and CDR2 FNYEAQ come from the germline V gene. Trimming took off 4 bases at V and 5 bases at J, with 18 bases between the two ends. This clonotype is medium-sized. Its antigen is not known. The sample taken for sequencing was PBMCs. The sequence derives from a woman in her 30s with multiple sclerosis. The chain has TRBV7-6 and TRBJ2-7; a possible D gene is TRBD1 (5 bases). CDR3 in DNA: TGTGCCAGCAGCTCCCCGATGGACATTCGACACGAGCAGTACTTC. It is translated as CASSSPMDIRHEQYF.